The present T cell receptor (beta chain) was sequenced within a study of T-cell memory formation after mild COVID-19. Study overall: Clusters of TCRs were largely donor specific. General study results and limits: Prior to infection, memory already included some responding clones, suggesting cross-reactive memory joined. Clones that shrank (day 15 to 85) were balanced CD4/CD8, whereas later expanders leaned CD4+.

5'RACE with constant-segment primers yielded barcoded, UMI-tagged TCR alpha and TCR beta cDNA libraries. TCRdb redid the calling of the 5' RACE reads with MiXCR, one entry per CDR3 protein. The sample includes around 370,000 distinct CDR3 sequences, roughly 20% of them seen just once. Germline V gives CDR1 SGDLS, CDR2 YYNGEE. CDR3 size: 13 residues. V was pared by 0 bases and J by 11 bases, with 11 bases between. On this clonotype itself: Its antigen is unknown.

The sequence came from an adult woman who had mild COVID-19 (a few samples of this study predate the infection). Cell type and time point are not known. V gene TRBV9 combines with J gene TRBJ2-2, with a weak D call TRBD2 (5 bases). The sequencing sample was made of PBMCs or a T cell subset sorted from them (not recorded which). The CDR3 DNA reads TGTGCCAGCAGCGTAGATCGTAGCGCCGAGCTGTTTTTT. Translating gives CASSVDRSAELFF.